Included here is one T cell receptor (beta chain) sequence, with context. This sample stems from a study of T cell changes during pregnancy in multiple sclerosis. Profiled with immunoSEQ multiplex PCR; TCRdb holds only in-frame clones, not every one. This table holds about 20,000 clones, 85% to 90% found once. The sample was CD8+ T cells from peripheral blood mononuclear cells, taken in the second trimester of pregnancy. This TCR was sampled from a female donor in good health, enrolled as a control in a pregnancy study.

The CDR3 protein is CATSTERVNEQYF. In DNA form, the CDR3 reads TGCGCCACCTCGACCGAGCGGGTAAACGAGCAGTACTTC. The rearrangement links TRBV23-1 to TRBJ2-7; the D gene is possibly TRBD2 (6 bases). TRBV23-1 is noted as an ORF with a role that remains uncertain. Trimming pared 10 bases from V and 5 bases from J, leaving 18 bases between. This CDR3 contains 13 residues.